The entry below gives a single TCR beta chain sequence along with its context. V was shortened by 0 bases and J by 5 bases, with 13 bases between the two germline ends. The CDR3 totals 15 residues. The authors amplified TCR beta CDR3 from genomic DNA using two-round multiplex PCR. First-round PCR, the initial amplification, used primers specific to each TRBV and TRBJ gene. One entry per CDR3 protein results from TCRdb running MiXCR on the multiplex PCR reads. The sample holds about 16,000 distinct CDR3 sequences, less than 55% seen once. The data derive from a study of prognosis after radiotherapy for stage I lung cancer.

The chain combines TRBV12-3 or TRBV12-4 with TRBJ1-1, with D maybe TRBD1 (5 bases). The material was PBMCs, obtained before or after stereotactic body radiation therapy (not recorded which). The clonotype was recovered from a donor older than 45 with non-small cell lung cancer. The CDR3 coding sequence is TGTGCCAGCAGTTTAGCGCAGGGAGGGTGGACTGAAGCTTTCTTT. Its translation: CASSLAQGGWTEAFF.